These T cell receptor beta chains were read from a single sample in a study of identical twins. Each CDR3 protein gets one entry after TCRdb re-called the 5' RACE reads with MiXCR. The table lists 250,000 to 350,000 distinct CDR3 sequences, roughly 8.6% of them singletons, with 2% to 2.5% in the top ten. The same data also contributed to another study, on yellow fever vaccine responses in identical twins.

The sequenced sample consisted of memory (CD45RO+) T cells sorted from blood. These receptors all stem from a woman aged 18-29 years in good health. The CDR3 runs from the conserved cysteine through the conserved F or W. The D gene is left open where the match is weak. Expanded clones are given a class, and other clones once, few, many or no size at all.

V: TRBV12-3/TRBV12-4
D: TRBD1
size: -
J: TRBJ2-2
CDR3: CASSLTGRRTGELFF
DNA: TGTGCCAGCAGCTTGACAGGGCGACGGACCGGGGAGCTGTTTTTT

V: TRBV12-3/TRBV12-4
D: TRBD1
size: many
J: TRBJ2-3
CDR3: CASSPDRGLVDTQYF
DNA: TGTGCCAGCAGTCCGGACAGGGGGCTGGTAGATACGCAGTATTTT

V: TRBV20-1
D: TRBD2
size: -
J: TRBJ2-3
CDR3: CSARRLAGGADTQYF
DNA: TGCAGTGCTAGACGACTAGCGGGGGGCGCGGATACGCAGTATTTT

V: TRBV7-2
D: TRBD2
size: -
J: TRBJ2-1
CDR3: CASSEPGLGHNEQFF
DNA: TGTGCCAGCAGCGAACCGGGACTAGGGCACAATGAGCAGTTCTTC

V: TRBV7-8
D: TRBD2
size: -
J: TRBJ2-5
CDR3: CASSLGTSGRIGTQYF
DNA: TGTGCCAGCAGCTTAGGGACTAGCGGGAGAATCGGGACCCAGTACTTC

V: TRBV6-1
D: -
size: -
J: TRBJ2-2
CDR3: CASSEELGSTGELFF
DNA: TGTGCCAGCAGTGAAGAACTGGGGTCCACCGGGGAGCTGTTTTTT

V: TRBV12-3/TRBV12-4
D: -
size: many
J: TRBJ1-5
CDR3: CASSFASAGSNQPQHF
DNA: TGTGCCAGCAGTTTCGCTTCCGCCGGAAGCAATCAGCCCCAGCATTTT

V: TRBV7-2
D: -
size: many
J: TRBJ2-3
CDR3: CASSKTRGGPYTDTQYF
DNA: TGTGCCAGCAGCAAAACCAGGGGCGGGCCTTATACGGATACGCAGTATTTT

V: TRBV5-1
D: -
size: few
J: TRBJ2-4
CDR3: CASSLEYTKNIQYF
DNA: TGCGCCAGCAGCTTAGAATATACCAAAAACATTCAGTACTTC

V: TRBV20-1
D: TRBD1
size: many
J: TRBJ1-6
CDR3: CSATATGESSPLHF
DNA: TGCAGTGCTACGGCAACAGGGGAGAGTTCACCCCTCCACTTT

V: TRBV2
D: TRBD2
size: -
J: TRBJ2-1
CDR3: CASREGLAAYNEQFF
DNA: TGTGCCAGCAGAGAGGGACTAGCGGCCTACAATGAGCAGTTCTTC

V: TRBV5-5
D: TRBD2
size: -
J: TRBJ2-3
CDR3: CASSWERGGEHTQYF
DNA: TGTGCCAGCAGCTGGGAGCGGGGGGGGGAGCATACGCAGTATTTT